One and the same sample provided the 32 T cell receptor beta chains below, sequenced in a study of T cell responses to AZD1222 COVID-19 vaccine. Assay used: immunoSEQ multiplex PCR; TCRdb lists only in-frame clones, some missing. The sample lists roughly 35,000 clones, approximately 80% occurring once. Sequences were derived from peripheral blood, sampled 28 days after the second AZD1222 dose. These receptors were taken from an adult who received the AZD1222 COVID-19 vaccine.

V gene TRBV30 combines with J gene TRBJ2-5, with D perhaps TRBD2 (7 bases). There are 16 residues in the CDR3. The ends were cut back, 0 bases at V and 2 bases at J, with 16 bases in the middle. The germline V gene encodes CDR1 GTSNPN and CDR2 SVGIG (reference sequence). CDR3 in DNA: TGTGCCTGGAGTGTAAATCCGGGGGGCCGGCAAGAGACCCAGTACTTC. It is translated as CAWSVNPGGRQETQYF.

V gene TRBV27 combines with J gene TRBJ2-3, with D maybe TRBD2 (7 bases). CDR1 and CDR2 from the germline V gene are MNHEY and SMNVEV (reference sequence). The CDR3 is 14 amino acids. Trimming pared 4 bases from V and 5 bases from J, leaving 13 bases between. The CDR3 loop is CASSSAGARDTQYF. The CDR3 DNA sequence: TGTGCCAGCAGTTCGGCGGGGGCGAGAGATACGCAGTATTTT.

The gene calls are TRBV3-1 (or the pseudogene TRBV3-2) and TRBJ1-2; possibly TRBD1 for D (5 bases). Between the trimmed V and J ends, which lost 0 bases and 7 bases, there was a span of 9 bases. CDR1 is LGHDT and CDR2 is YNNKEL in the germline V gene (reference sequence). The CDR3 covers 13 residues. CDR3 DNA sequence: TGTGCCAGCAGCCAAGATCAGGGCCGTGGCTACACCTTC. Translated, it gives CASSQDQGRGYTF.

The chain has TRBV11-3 and TRBJ1-1; D remains ambiguous. CDR3 length: 12 amino acids. V was cut by 1 base and J by 4 bases, with 4 bases left in between. Germline V lookup: CDR1 SGHNT, CDR2 YENEEA. The CDR3 loop is CASSLGVTEAFF. The DNA for the CDR3 is TGTGCCAGCAGCTTAGGGGTCACTGAAGCTTTCTTT.

This chain joins TRBV4-1 and TRBJ1-3; D is ambiguous. Between the trimmed V and J ends, which lost 2 bases and 4 bases, there was a span of 18 bases. The CDR3 loop spans 17 amino acids. The germline V gene has CDR1 MGHRA and CDR2 YSYEKL. CDR3 residues: CASSQTTEKVSGNTIYF. CDR3 DNA sequence: TGCGCCAGCAGCCAAACAACAGAAAAAGTCTCCGGAAACACCATATATTTT.

The rearrangement links TRBV6-2 or TRBV6-3 to TRBJ2-2, with D perhaps matching TRBD1 (6 bases). With 2 bases removed from V and 3 bases from J, the gap between germline ends came to 16 bases. Germline V gene sequence: CDR1 MNHEY, CDR2 SVGEGT. This CDR3 has 17 residues. This chain's CDR3 is CASSYPTGFYDTGELFF. The CDR3, as DNA: TGTGCCAGCAGTTACCCCACAGGGTTTTATGACACCGGGGAGCTGTTTTTT.

V usage is TRBV7-9 and J usage is TRBJ1-2; 8 positions match TRBD1. The germline V gene encodes CDR1 SEHNR and CDR2 FQNEAQ (reference sequence). After removal of 4 bases from V and 8 bases from J, the junction contained 6 bases not matched to a gene. The CDR3 consists of 13 residues. CDR3 in amino acids: CASSYSGGEGYTF. DNA for the CDR3: TGTGCCAGCAGCTACTCAGGGGGCGAGGGCTACACCTTC.

This clone showed up just a few times. The J gene is TRBJ1-2, the V gene TRBV29-1, with TRBD1 matching over 9 bases. The ends lost 3 bases at V and 10 bases at J; junction bases unmatched: 12. This CDR3 contains 14 residues. Germline CDR1 reads SQVTM; CDR2 reads ANQGSEA. DNA for the CDR3: TGCAGCGTTGAGGTAGGGACAGGGTTGTCACTCTACACCTTC. It translates to CSVEVGTGLSLYTF.

The J gene is TRBJ1-6, the V gene TRBV19; D perhaps matches TRBD1 (6 bases). The V gene's germline CDR1 is LNHDA and CDR2 SQIVND (reference sequence). CDR3 size: 15 residues. Trimming shortened V by 6 bases and J by 0 bases, and 9 bases separated the two germline ends. CDR3 residues: CASRRGGSYNSPLHF. DNA of the CDR3: TGTGCCAGTAGGAGGGGGGGCTCCTATAATTCACCCCTCCACTTT.

This chain connects TRBV18 to TRBJ2-7; no reliable D call. Trimming left V 4 bases short and J 0 bases short, with 4 bases between. There are 12 residues in the CDR3. Germline-derived CDR1 and CDR2 are KGHSH and LQKENI. The CDR3: CASSRISYEQYF. CDR3 nucleotides: TGTGCCAGCTCACGTATCTCCTACGAGCAGTACTTC.

This clone was recorded once. The chain uses TRBV27 and TRBJ2-5; no clear D. The CDR3 contains 13 residues. V lost 6 bases and J lost 1, with 9 bases in between. In germline, CDR1 is MNHEY, CDR2 SMNVEV (reference sequence). Here the CDR3 DNA reads TGTGCCAGCAGCCCCCAAGGCCAAGAGACCCAGTACTTC. Protein sequence: CASSPQGQETQYF.

This clone appeared a few times. The chain employs TRBV7-9 and TRBJ2-7, with TRBD1 matching 7 bases. This CDR3 has 12 amino acids. Germline V gene sequence: CDR1 SEHNR, CDR2 FQNEAQ (reference sequence). With V trimmed by 5 bases and J by 6 bases, 4 bases remained unmatched. As DNA, the CDR3 is TGTGCCAGCAGCCCACAGGGGATCGAGCAGTACGTC. Amino acids: CASSPQGIEQYV.

The chain has TRBV19 and TRBJ1-2; D is uncertain. The CDR3 covers 13 residues. Germline loops: CDR1 LNHDA, CDR2 SQIVND (reference sequence). V was pared by 1 base and J by 6 bases, with 9 bases between. For the CDR3, the DNA is TGTGCCAGTAGTATAGGAGGGATCAATGGCTACACCTTC. Protein product: CASSIGGINGYTF.

A word on this clone: One end of the junction varies from germline; a read error may be responsible. The rearrangement uses TRBV7-3 and TRBJ2-1, with 9 bases identical to TRBD2. The CDR3 spans 14 residues. Germline CDR1 SGHTA, CDR2 FQGTGA. CDR3 residues: CASSVGTSYYEQFF. CDR3 coding DNA: TGTGCCAGCAGCGTAGGGACTAGCTACTATGAGCAGTTCTTC. The complete variable domain, with remaining parts taken from reference TRBV7-3 and TRBJ2-1, reads GAGVSQTPSNKVTEKGKYVELRCDPISGHTALYWYRQSLGQGPEFLIYFQGTGAADDSGLPNDRFFAVRPEGSVSTLKIQRTERGDSAVYLCASSVGTSYYEQFFGPGTRLTVL.

The J gene is TRBJ1-1, the V gene TRBV6-5; D is unresolved. Trimming pared 0 bases from V and 0 bases from J, leaving 8 bases between. The CDR3 loop spans 15 amino acids. The germline gives CDR1 MNHEY, CDR2 SVGAGI. The CDR3 nucleotides are TGTGCCAGCAGTTACTCGAAGCTAATGAACACTGAAGCTTTCTTT. Protein sequence: CASSYSKLMNTEAFF.

CDR3 sequence: CAWARGTNYNEQFF. The CDR3 nucleotides read TGTGCCTGGGCCCGCGGGACTAACTACAATGAGCAGTTCTTC. The chain uses TRBV30 and TRBJ2-1, with TRBD2 identical over 7 bases. The CDR3 spans 14 residues. Losses at the gene ends were 5 bases for V and 3 bases for J; bases not matched to a gene: 7. Germline values: CDR1 GTSNPN, CDR2 SVGIG (reference sequence).

In this sample, this clone turned up once. J is TRBJ1-1 and V is TRBV28, with D perhaps TRBD1 (5 bases). V was pared by 8 bases and J by 1 base, with 14 bases between. This CDR3 has 14 residues. Germline V gene lookup returns CDR1 MDHEN and CDR2 SYDVKM. The CDR3 bases are TGTGCCAGCGGCGGGGCCGGGGGGAACACTGAAGCTTTCTTT. Translated: CASGGAGGNTEAFF.

This chain connects TRBV19 to TRBJ2-5; TRBD2 is a possible D gene (5 bases). This CDR3 has 11 residues. The germline V gene encodes CDR1 LNHDA and CDR2 SQIVND (reference sequence). The V gene lost 3 bases and the J gene lost 6 bases, with 5 bases spanning the gap. CDR3 in amino acids: CASSIGKTQYF. In nucleotides, the CDR3 is TGTGCCAGTAGTATCGGGAAGACCCAGTACTTC.

CDR3: CASSSDRADYGYTF. The CDR3 coding sequence is TGCGCCAGCAGCTCGGACAGGGCAGACTATGGCTACACCTTC. V usage is TRBV5-1 and J usage is TRBJ1-2; 8 bases agree with TRBD1. Germline loops: CDR1 SGHRS, CDR2 YFSETQ. The CDR3 totals 14 residues. J was trimmed by 3 bases and V by 3 bases; bases with no gene match: 4.

The chain combines TRBV12-3 or TRBV12-4 with TRBJ2-5; possibly TRBD2 for D (7 bases). This CDR3 is 12 amino acids long. Trimming took off 10 bases at V and 4 bases at J, with 13 bases between the two ends. CDR3 sequence reads: CATMGGLETQYF. CDR3 sequence (DNA): TGTGCCACTATGGGGGGGCTAGAGACCCAGTACTTC.

This chain uses TRBV12-3 or TRBV12-4 with TRBJ2-3; D is unclear. This CDR3 region has 13 residues. Deletions cut 0 bases from V and 7 bases from J, with 8 bases between. The CDR3 DNA reads TGTGCCAGCAGTTTAGCGATCGGTAATACGCAGTATTTT. Amino acids: CASSLAIGNTQYF.

About this clone: Other nucleotide sequences from this sample produce the same CDR3. The gene calls are TRBV18 and TRBJ2-3, with D unresolved. The germline V gene has CDR1 KGHSH and CDR2 LQKENI. The CDR3 is 14 residues long. Trimming cost V 2 bases and J 2 bases, with 8 bases left between them. The CDR3 sequence: CASSPSGITDTQYF. DNA of the CDR3: TGTGCCAGCTCACCATCCGGTATCACAGATACGCAGTATTTT.

In this sample, this clone turned up a few times. This chain uses TRBV2 with TRBJ2-3, with D possibly matching TRBD2 (6 bases). Deletions cut 2 bases from V and 0 bases from J, with 15 bases between. The CDR3 is made up of 17 amino acids. Germline assignment: CDR1 SNHLY and CDR2 FYNNEI. The CDR3 DNA sequence: TGTGCCAGCAGTGAAACGCCAGTGGCGGGAAGCACAGATACGCAGTATTTT. It yields the protein CASSETPVAGSTDTQYF. The full variable domain, completed using reference TRBV2 and TRBJ2-3, is EPEVTQTPSHQVTQMGQEVILRCVPISNHLYFYWYRQILGQKVEFLVSFYNNEISEKSEIFDDQFSVERPDGSNFTLKIRSTKLEDSAMYFCASSETPVAGSTDTQYFGPGTRLTVL.

The rearrangement joins TRBV19 to TRBJ1-2; D unclear. The germline V gene encodes CDR1 LNHDA and CDR2 SQIVND (reference sequence). The CDR3 runs 15 residues. Trimming shortened V by 6 bases and J by 4 bases, and 18 bases separated the two germline ends. The CDR3 sequence is CASSGAPSRSYGYTF. Here the CDR3 DNA reads TGTGCCAGTAGCGGCGCTCCCTCGAGGAGCTATGGCTACACCTTC.

This chain joins TRBV29-1 and TRBJ1-2; TRBD1 matches at 12 bases. This CDR3 comprises 16 residues. Germline-derived CDR1 and CDR2 are SQVTM and ANQGSEA. Trimming removed 1 base from V and 14 bases from J; junction bases left unmatched: 17. The CDR3 DNA follows: TGCAGCGTTGAAGTGTATCGGGACAGGGGGCGAGAGGGTCGGACCTTC. Translated: CSVEVYRDRGREGRTF.

The V call is TRBV3-1 (or the pseudogene TRBV3-2), the J call TRBJ1-6; D gene unclear. This CDR3 has 13 amino acids. Per the germline V gene, CDR1 is LGHDT and CDR2 is YNNKEL (reference sequence). Trimming removed 4 bases at V and 8 bases at J, with 9 bases between. CDR3 bases: TGTGCCAGCAGCCCGGTTAAGGATTCACCCCTCCACTTT. It codes for CASSPVKDSPLHF.

The chain has TRBV19 and TRBJ1-1, with D perhaps TRBD1 (6 bases). Germline V gives CDR1 LNHDA, CDR2 SQIVND (reference sequence). V was clipped by 1 base and J by 1 base, with 13 bases between them. This CDR3 comprises 16 residues. The CDR3 sequence is CASSIGWGRGNTEAFF. Written as DNA, the CDR3 is TGTGCCAGTAGTATAGGTTGGGGGCGAGGGAACACTGAAGCTTTCTTT.

This clone was observed a handful of times. This chain joins TRBV19 and TRBJ1-4; D uncertain. The germline V gene encodes CDR1 LNHDA and CDR2 SQIVND (reference sequence). This CDR3 region has 13 residues. V dropped 3 bases and J dropped 7 bases, with 9 bases sitting between them. The chain's CDR3 is CASSISDFEKLFF. The CDR3 coding sequence is TGTGCCAGTAGTATCTCAGATTTTGAAAAACTGTTTTTT.

The chain combines TRBV9 with TRBJ2-3, with 8 bases matching TRBD1. CDR1 and CDR2 (germline): SGDLS, YYNGEE. The CDR3 covers 15 residues. The ends lost 0 bases at V and 1 base at J; junction bases unmatched: 1. CDR3 nucleotide sequence: TGTGCCAGCAGCGTAGAGACAGGGGGCACAGATACGCAGTATTTT. Its protein is CASSVETGGTDTQYF.

This chain uses TRBV2 with TRBJ1-2; D uncertain. V lost 6 bases to trimming and J lost 6 bases, with 17 bases between them. CDR3 size: 14 residues. CDR1 and CDR2 from the germline V gene are SNHLY and FYNNEI. In DNA form, the CDR3 reads TGTGCCAGCAGCGGATTTGGTGGGGAAGATGGCTACACCTTC. This gives the protein CASSGFGGEDGYTF.

The V call is TRBV11-2, the J call TRBJ2-1, with 10 bases aligning to TRBD2. Trimming removed 1 base from V and 8 bases from J; junction bases left unmatched: 2. This CDR3 contains 14 residues. Germline assignment: CDR1 SGHAT and CDR2 FQNNGV. For the CDR3, the DNA is TGTGCCAGCAGCTTAGTAGCGGGGGGCCATGAGCAGTTCTTC. It specifies CASSLVAGGHEQFF.

This clone was counted a single time. The J gene is TRBJ1-5, the V gene TRBV3-1 (or the pseudogene TRBV3-2), with D possibly being TRBD1 (5 bases). The CDR3 has 14 amino acids. Per the germline V gene, CDR1 is LGHDT and CDR2 is YNNKEL (reference sequence). Trimming stripped 4 bases from V and 7 bases from J, with 14 bases between. Here the CDR3 reads CASSPGLGDQPQHF. The CDR3 region has the DNA TGTGCCAGCAGCCCGGGACTTGGGGACCAGCCCCAGCATTTT.